The 30 T cell receptor beta chains below were found in one sample sequenced in a study of T cell responses to AZD1222 COVID-19 vaccine. The method was immunoSEQ multiplex PCR; TCRdb's version includes in-frame clones alone and lacks a portion of them. Of roughly 180,000 clones in the sample, 94% are singletons; the top ten hold 9.2%. Sample: peripheral blood, taken on day 0 of AZD1222 vaccination. The receptors originated from an adult in good health.

The CDR3 spells CASSLANYGYTF. CDR3 sequence (DNA): TGTGCCAGCAGCTTGGCTAACTATGGCTACACCTTC. The V gene is TRBV11-2, the J gene TRBJ1-2; D ambiguous. The ends were cut back, 3 bases at V and 0 bases at J, with 2 bases in the middle. Germline V gene data show CDR1 as SGHAT and CDR2 as FQNNGV. This CDR3 is built from 12 residues.

The chain has TRBV21-1 and TRBJ2-4; the D call TRBD1 from the table was never checked on the DNA. TRBV21-1 is annotated as a pseudogene. The CDR3 covers 14 residues. As DNA, the CDR3 is TGTGCCAGCAGCAGTGACAGGCGAGCGAGCATTCAGTACTTC. This encodes CASSSDRRASIQYF.

The V gene is TRBV6-8, the J gene TRBJ2-7; D perhaps matches TRBD2 (7 bases). Germline V lookup: CDR1 MNHGY, CDR2 SAAAGT. V lost 11 bases and J lost 0, with 35 bases in between. The CDR3 runs 20 residues. The CDR3 DNA is TGTGCCCGGGGGCTGGGTGGGGGGGGGAGAGCCCTTGGGGGCTCCTACGAGCAGTACTTC. Translation: CARGLGGGGRALGGSYEQYF.

The chain carries TRBV24-1 and TRBJ1-5; TRBD1 might be the D (5 bases). V was pared by 4 bases and J by 2 bases, with 20 bases between. The CDR3 sequence is 18 residues long. Germline loops: CDR1 KGHDR, CDR2 SFDVKD. The CDR3 DNA follows: TGTGCCACCAGTGACGCCAAAGGGACGGCACTGGGCAATCAGCCCCAGCATTTT. Amino acid sequence: CATSDAKGTALGNQPQHF.

This chain connects TRBV11-2 to TRBJ2-5; D might be TRBD1 (5 bases). The CDR3 extends over 14 amino acids. Germline CDR1 is SGHAT and CDR2 is FQNNGV. The V end lost 5 bases, the J end lost 2 bases, and 12 bases lay between the germline ends. CDR3 loop: CASSPQTVQETQYF. In DNA form, the CDR3 reads TGTGCCAGCAGCCCGCAGACAGTACAAGAGACCCAGTACTTC.

The gene calls are TRBV7-2 and TRBJ2-4; 7 bases fit TRBD1. The junction had 9 bases not matched to a gene; V was cut back by 0 bases and J by 4 bases. The CDR3 length is 17 residues. Germline V lookup: CDR1 SGHTA, CDR2 FQGNSA. The CDR3 here is CASSLALLDRDKNIQYF. The CDR3 DNA follows: TGTGCCAGCAGCTTAGCCCTTCTTGACAGGGATAAAAACATTCAGTACTTC.

Here the CDR3 reads CASSGLSQEQFF. The CDR3 DNA is TGTGCCAGCAGCGGACTAAGTCAAGAGCAGTTCTTC. The chain carries TRBV14 and TRBJ2-1; D is possibly TRBD2 (6 bases). Germline V gene lookup returns CDR1 SGHDN and CDR2 FVKESK. The CDR3 totals 12 residues. V gave up 5 bases and J gave up 10 bases, with 12 bases separating them.

A word on this clone: The junction departs from the called germline gene at one end, perhaps through a read error. V is TRBV2 and J is TRBJ1-3; D unclear. This CDR3 has 12 amino acids. Germline values: CDR1 SNHLY, CDR2 FYNNEI. The CDR3 sequence is CASSESGNTKYF. In DNA form, the CDR3 reads TGTGCCAGCAGTGAGTCTGGAAACACCAAATATTTT. The full variable domain, in which reference TRBV2 and TRBJ1-3 provide the parts outside the CDR3, is EPEVTQTPSHQVTQMGQEVILRCVPISNHLYFYWYRQILGQKVEFLVSFYNNEISEKSEIFDDQFSVERPDGSNFTLKIRSTKLEDSAMYFCASSESGNTKYFGEGSWLTVV.

The V and J genes are TRBV27 and TRBJ2-6, with D unclear. Trimming removed 7 bases at V and 4 bases at J, with 14 bases between. The CDR3 length is 15 residues. Germline CDR1 and CDR2: MNHEY and SMNVEV (reference sequence). The CDR3 bases are TGTGCCAGCACCCTCGGCTCTTCGGGGGCCAACGTCCTGACTTTC. Residues: CASTLGSSGANVLTF.

The CDR3: CSVAGQGAYEQYF. In DNA, the CDR3 is TGCAGCGTTGCGGGACAGGGGGCGTACGAGCAGTACTTC. This rearrangement joins TRBV29-1 to TRBJ2-7, with 12 positions matching TRBD1. The germline V gene has CDR1 SQVTM and CDR2 ANQGSEA. CDR3 size: 13 residues. Losses at the gene ends were 4 bases for V and 4 bases for J; bases not matched to a gene: 2.

This rearrangement joins TRBV27 to TRBJ1-1; TRBD1 is a possible D gene (5 bases). V was shortened by 5 bases and J by 4 bases, with 11 bases between the two germline ends. The V gene's germline CDR1 is MNHEY and CDR2 SMNVEV (reference sequence). The CDR3 spans 13 residues. CDR3 residues: CASSAGPSTEAFF. DNA of the CDR3: TGTGCCAGCAGTGCGGGACCGAGCACTGAAGCTTTCTTT.

The genes are TRBV30 and TRBJ1-1, with a possible D match to TRBD1 (5 bases). CDR1 and CDR2 from the germline V gene are GTSNPN and SVGIG (reference sequence). The CDR3 consists of 17 residues. V dropped 3 bases and J dropped 4 bases, with 24 bases sitting between them. CDR3: CAWSRRPWDSGSTEAFF. As DNA, the CDR3 is TGTGCCTGGAGCCGACGGCCCTGGGACTCAGGAAGCACTGAAGCTTTCTTT.

The chain couples TRBV21-1 to TRBJ2-1; the listed D gene, TRBD2, was not tested against the DNA. TRBV21-1 is reported as a pseudogene. The CDR3 is made up of 18 amino acids. In DNA form, the CDR3 reads TGTGCCAGCAGCAAAGAAAGGCCGGGACTCCCGAGGTACAATGAGCAGTTCTTC. Its translation is CASSKERPGLPRYNEQFF.

V gene TRBV5-1 combines with J gene TRBJ1-4; 10 nucleotides align to TRBD1. CDR3 length: 16 residues. Losses at the gene ends were 1 base for V and 7 bases for J; bases not matched to a gene: 7. CDR1 is SGHRS, CDR2 YFSETQ, per germline. The CDR3 region has the DNA TGCGCCAGCAGCTTGTCGGGAGGGACAGGGGTTGAAAAACTGTTTTTT. This codes for CASSLSGGTGVEKLFF.

The gene calls are TRBV18 and TRBJ2-1, with TRBD2 matching over 8 bases. In germline, CDR1 is KGHSH, CDR2 LQKENI. CDR3 length equals 15 residues. V gave up 5 bases and J gave up 2 bases; unmatched junction bases: 5. The CDR3 DNA sequence: TGTGCCAGCTCAGGAACTAGCGGACCCTACAATGAGCAGTTCTTC. The encoded protein is CASSGTSGPYNEQFF.

CDR3 sequence reads: CASSSGHQGVEKLFF. In DNA form, the CDR3 reads TGTGCCAGCAGCTCCGGACATCAGGGGGTTGAAAAACTGTTTTTT. The rearrangement uses TRBV11-1 and TRBJ1-4; 7 bases agree with TRBD1. The CDR3 loop spans 15 amino acids. V lost 4 bases and J lost 7; bases outside the gene matches: 9. Germline V gene lookup returns CDR1 SGHAT and CDR2 FQDESV (reference sequence). Filled out from reference TRBV11-1 and TRBJ1-4, the complete variable domain reads EAEVAQSPRYKITEKSQAVAFWCDPISGHATLYWYRQILGQGPELLVQFQDESVVDDSQLPKDRFSAERLKGVDSTLKIQPAELGDSAMYLCASSSGHQGVEKLFFGSGTQLSVL.

This chain joins TRBV5-4 and TRBJ2-2, with TRBD2 identical over 8 bases. The CDR3 is 16 amino acids. From germline, CDR1 is SGHNT and CDR2 YYREEE (reference sequence). The V segment lost 2 bases and the J segment 4 bases; nucleotides outside the gene matches: 7. The CDR3 DNA is TGTGCCAGCAGCTTCAGTAGCGGGATAGTCACCGGGGAGCTGTTTTTT. Translated, it gives CASSFSSGIVTGELFF.

The V gene is TRBV29-1, the J gene TRBJ2-3; D call uncertain. Per the germline V gene, CDR1 is SQVTM and CDR2 is ANQGSEA. The CDR3 totals 12 residues. V lost 5 bases and J 1 base, leaving 7 bases between the germline ends. CDR3 nucleotides: TGCAGCGTTCGCTCGGGCACAGATACGCAGTATTTT. It is translated as CSVRSGTDTQYF.

This clone was found a few times. This chain connects TRBV5-1 to TRBJ2-3, with 8 bases that match TRBD1. Germline V gene sequence: CDR1 SGHRS, CDR2 YFSETQ. There are 13 residues in the CDR3. The V segment lost 4 bases and the J segment 9 bases; nucleotides outside the gene matches: 7. The CDR3 region has the DNA TGCGCCAGCAGCCTGGGGGGACAGGCAACGCAGTATTTT. Protein: CASSLGGQATQYF.

CDR3 protein: CASSQDHRRQYEQYF. Here the CDR3 DNA reads TGTGCCAGCAGCCAAGATCACCGGCGGCAATACGAGCAGTACTTC. The rearrangement links TRBV4-2 to TRBJ2-7, with D unclear. Germline V CDR1 and CDR2: LGHNA, YNFKEQ. This CDR3 spans 15 amino acids. V was shortened by 0 bases and J by 4 bases, with 13 bases between the two germline ends.

The chain uses TRBV2 and TRBJ1-1; perhaps TRBD1 as D (6 bases). Germline loops: CDR1 SNHLY, CDR2 FYNNEI. The CDR3 loop spans 15 amino acids. Trimming stripped 1 base from V and 3 bases from J, with 12 bases between. The CDR3 nucleotides read TGTGCCAGCAGTGAAGTGTCGGGGGCGTACACTGAAGCTTTCTTT. It codes for CASSEVSGAYTEAFF.

V usage is TRBV30 and J usage is TRBJ1-2; D unresolved. The CDR3 is made up of 14 amino acids. The ends were cut back, 0 bases at V and 5 bases at J, with 13 bases in the middle. CDR1 and CDR2 (germline): GTSNPN, SVGIG (reference sequence). The CDR3 reads CAWSVRGVRYGYTF. CDR3 sequence (DNA): TGTGCCTGGAGTGTACGCGGAGTGCGATATGGCTACACCTTC.

This chain joins TRBV4-1 and TRBJ2-1; 12 nucleotides match TRBD2. Germline-derived CDR1 and CDR2 are MGHRA and YSYEKL. Trimming at V came to 3 bases and at J to 7 bases, leaving 4 bases not matched to a gene. The CDR3 spans 15 residues. The CDR3 DNA sequence: TGCGCCAGCAGCCACCGACTAGCGGGAGTAAATGAGCAGTTCTTC. Protein product: CASSHRLAGVNEQFF.

J is TRBJ2-3 and V is TRBV11-2; D gene uncertain. CDR3 size: 16 residues. The V and J ends lost 1 base and 0 bases respectively, with 11 bases between them. The germline V gene encodes CDR1 SGHAT and CDR2 FQNNGV. The CDR3 nucleotides are TGTGCCAGCAGCTTAGGAGGCGCACCTAGCACAGATACGCAGTATTTT. It codes for CASSLGGAPSTDTQYF.

V and J are TRBV6-5 and TRBJ1-1; possible D gene TRBD1, 5 bases. The V and J ends lost 0 bases and 7 bases respectively, with 9 bases between them. The germline CDR1 and CDR2 sequences are MNHEY and SVGAGI. The CDR3 is 13 amino acids. Here the CDR3 reads CASSYSRGGEAFF. CDR3 bases: TGTGCCAGCAGTTACTCAAGGGGCGGTGAAGCTTTCTTT.

The chain is built from TRBV5-4 and TRBJ1-2, with D perhaps TRBD1 (6 bases). The CDR3 is made up of 15 amino acids. The V gene lost 0 bases and the J gene lost 3 bases, with 12 bases spanning the gap. Germline CDR1 is SGHNT and CDR2 is YYREEE (reference sequence). The CDR3 bases are TGTGCCAGCAGCTTGGTCAGGGGCGAGGACTATGGCTACACCTTC. Its translation is CASSLVRGEDYGYTF.

J is TRBJ2-2 and V is TRBV9; tentatively, D is TRBD1 or TRBD2 (5 bases each). There are 12 residues in the CDR3. Germline V gene lookup returns CDR1 SGDLS and CDR2 YYNGEE. Trimming took off 8 bases at V and 8 bases at J, with 13 bases between the two ends. This chain's CDR3 is CASRDVLGELFF. The CDR3 bases are TGTGCCAGTAGGGACGTACTTGGGGAGCTGTTTTTT.

The rearrangement joins TRBV6-5 to TRBJ2-7, with 7 bases lining up with TRBD2. Germline V gene lookup returns CDR1 MNHEY and CDR2 SVGAGI. The junction had 6 bases not matched to a gene; V was cut back by 4 bases and J by 3 bases. The CDR3 is made up of 14 amino acids. Here the CDR3 reads CASSSQSGNYEQYF. In DNA, the CDR3 is TGTGCCAGCAGTTCCCAAAGCGGGAACTACGAGCAGTACTTC.

The V call is TRBV7-6, the J call TRBJ2-3; TRBD2 matches 12 bases. This CDR3 comprises 18 residues. After removal of 5 bases from V and 0 bases from J, the junction contained 9 bases not matched to a gene. Germline assignment: CDR1 SGHVS and CDR2 FNYEAQ. The chain's CDR3 is CASSPLLAGGSSTDTQYF. CDR3 in DNA: TGTGCCAGCAGCCCGTTGCTAGCGGGAGGGTCTAGCACAGATACGCAGTATTTT.

The chain is built from TRBV19 and TRBJ1-5, with D unresolved. The CDR3 covers 13 residues. V shed 6 bases and J shed 2 bases, with 8 bases lying between them. CDR1 and CDR2 from the germline V gene are LNHDA and SQIVND (reference sequence). The CDR3 coding sequence is TGTGCCAGTAGGGCACAGCGCAATCAGCCCCAGCATTTT. Encoded protein: CASRAQRNQPQHF.